This is a list of T cell receptor beta chains from one sample in a study of blood T cell repertoires in COVID-19. Assay used: immunoSEQ multiplex PCR; TCRdb lists only in-frame clones, some missing. The data hold around 320,000 clones, with 85% to 90% observed a single time. Input material: PBMCs or T cells enriched from blood (not recorded which). The receptors stem from a woman in her 50s who had been exposed to COVID-19. CDR3s include the opening cysteine and the closing phenylalanine or tryptophan.

CDR3 length	V gene	J gene	CDR3 protein
18	TRBV5-6	TRBJ2-3	CASSKWTSGDPSTDTQYF
17	TRBV19	TRBJ1-4	CASSMHQRTRTNEKLFF
13	TRBV7-2	TRBJ2-7	CASSPSAYYEQYF
16	TRBV9	TRBJ1-1	CASSVQQAGGNTEAFF
14	TRBV5-1	TRBJ2-7	CASSLAGSSYEQYF
15	TRBV19	TRBJ1-6	CASRTDRDTLKTLHF
13	TRBV10-3	TRBJ1-4	CAISESPREKLFF
14	TRBV7-9	TRBJ2-3	CASSLTGGADTQYF
16	TRBV5-4	TRBJ1-3	CASSKALGSSGNTIYF
16	TRBV28	TRBJ1-3	CASSTPRQISGNTIYF
16	TRBV4-2	TRBJ2-7	CASSQATGGASLEQYF
14	TRBV10-3	TRBJ2-2	CAISARTDTGELFF
15	TRBV29-1	TRBJ1-6	CSVEEGRPYNSPLHF
18	TRBV28	TRBJ1-3	CASSLSIGQGISGNTIYF
16	TRBV3-1/TRBV3-2	TRBJ2-3	CASSPVGGGATDTQYF
13	TRBV19	TRBJ2-5	CASSASHWETQYF
15	TRBV19	TRBJ1-6	CASSWSGGPNSPLHF
15	TRBV5-4	TRBJ1-6	CASSPFDRVDSPLHF
14	TRBV7-8	TRBJ1-6	CASSLAEVNSPLHF
15	TRBV6-5	TRBJ2-5	CASSTPTGPVETQYF
19	TRBV3-1/TRBV3-2	TRBJ2-6	CASSRHRDSEISGANVLTF
15	TRBV9	TRBJ2-7	CASSVSVTSGGEQYF
15	TRBV11-2	TRBJ2-2	CASSLRTGGTGELFF
15	TRBV28	TRBJ1-6	CASSFPGQGNSPLHF
15	TRBV2	TRBJ1-2	CASSDGTPVNYDYTF
14	TRBV29-1	TRBJ2-3	CSVEDRGSTDTQYF
16	TRBV7-9	TRBJ2-5	CASSKTGGIWQETQYF